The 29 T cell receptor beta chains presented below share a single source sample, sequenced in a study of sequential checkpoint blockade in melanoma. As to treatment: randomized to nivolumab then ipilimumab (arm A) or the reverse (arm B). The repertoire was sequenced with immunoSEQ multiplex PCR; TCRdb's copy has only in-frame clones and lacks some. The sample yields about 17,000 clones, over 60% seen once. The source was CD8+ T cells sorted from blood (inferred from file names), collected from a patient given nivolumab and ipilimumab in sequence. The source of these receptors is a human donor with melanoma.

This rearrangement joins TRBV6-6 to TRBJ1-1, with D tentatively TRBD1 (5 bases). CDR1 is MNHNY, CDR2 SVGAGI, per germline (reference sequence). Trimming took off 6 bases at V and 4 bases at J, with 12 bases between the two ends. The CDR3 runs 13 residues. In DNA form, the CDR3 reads TGTGCCAGCAGCTCTTGGGGGGGCACTGAAGCTTTCTTT. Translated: CASSSWGGTEAFF.

CDR3 DNA: TGTGCCAGCAGCGGCGGGACAGGGCCCTATGGCTACACCTTC. Protein sequence: CASSGGTGPYGYTF. The V call is TRBV5-6, the J call TRBJ1-2; 9 bases are shared with TRBD1. The J segment lost 4 bases and the V segment lost 4 bases, leaving 5 bases of the junction unmatched. The length of the CDR3 is 14 residues. Germline values: CDR1 SGHDT, CDR2 YYEEEE. The variable domain in full, completed from reference TRBV5-6 and TRBJ1-2, reads DAGVTQSPTHLIKTRGQQVTLRCSPKSGHDTVSWYQQALGQGPQFIFQYYEEEERQRGNFPDRFSGHQFPNYSSELNVNALLLGDSALYLCASSGGTGPYGYTFGSGTRLTVV.

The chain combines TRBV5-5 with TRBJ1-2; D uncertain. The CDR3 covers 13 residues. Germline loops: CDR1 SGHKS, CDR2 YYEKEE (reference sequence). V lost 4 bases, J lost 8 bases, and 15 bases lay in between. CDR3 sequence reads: CASSPTVSSGYTF. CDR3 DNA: TGTGCCAGCAGCCCCACAGTATCCTCGGGCTACACCTTC.

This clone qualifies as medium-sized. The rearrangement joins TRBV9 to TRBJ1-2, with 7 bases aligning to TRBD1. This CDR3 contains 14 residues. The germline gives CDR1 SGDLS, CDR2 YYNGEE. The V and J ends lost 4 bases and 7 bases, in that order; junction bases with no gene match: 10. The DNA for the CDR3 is TGTGCCAGCAGCCCAGGGGGAGACATTCTTGGCTACACCTTC. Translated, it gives CASSPGGDILGYTF.

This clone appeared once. The CDR3 here is CASILTGTGFSYEQYV. CDR3 coding DNA: TGTGCCAGCATCCTAACCGGGACAGGTTTTTCCTACGAGCAGTACGTC. This chain links TRBV27 with TRBJ2-7, with 8 bases matching TRBD1. J was trimmed by 1 base and V by 7 bases; bases with no gene match: 12. CDR1 and CDR2 from the germline V gene are MNHEY and SMNVEV (reference sequence). There are 16 residues in the CDR3.

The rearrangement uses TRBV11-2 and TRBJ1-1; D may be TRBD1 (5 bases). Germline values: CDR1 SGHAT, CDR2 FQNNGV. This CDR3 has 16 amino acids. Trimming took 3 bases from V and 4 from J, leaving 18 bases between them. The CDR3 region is CASSFDWGISGTEAFF. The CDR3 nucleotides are TGTGCCAGCAGCTTCGATTGGGGGATTAGCGGCACTGAAGCTTTCTTT.

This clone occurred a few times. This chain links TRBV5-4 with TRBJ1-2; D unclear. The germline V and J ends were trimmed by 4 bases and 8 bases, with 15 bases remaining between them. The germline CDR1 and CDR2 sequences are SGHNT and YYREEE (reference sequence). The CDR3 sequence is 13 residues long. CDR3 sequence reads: CASSPTVSSGYTF. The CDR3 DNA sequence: TGTGCCAGCAGCCCCACAGTATCCTCGGGCTACACCTTC.

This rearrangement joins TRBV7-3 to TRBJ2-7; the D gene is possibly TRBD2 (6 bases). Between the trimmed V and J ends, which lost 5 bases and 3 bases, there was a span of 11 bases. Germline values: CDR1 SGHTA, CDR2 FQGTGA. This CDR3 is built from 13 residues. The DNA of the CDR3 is TGTGCCAGCAGCCCCCGGGAGAACTACGAGCAGTACGTC. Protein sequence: CASSPRENYEQYV.

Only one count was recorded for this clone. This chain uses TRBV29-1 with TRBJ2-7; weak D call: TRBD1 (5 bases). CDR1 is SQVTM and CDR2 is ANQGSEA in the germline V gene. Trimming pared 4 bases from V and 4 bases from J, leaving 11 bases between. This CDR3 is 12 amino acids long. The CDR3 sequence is CSVGEGEYEQYF. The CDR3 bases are TGCAGCGTTGGGGAAGGGGAATACGAGCAGTACTTC.

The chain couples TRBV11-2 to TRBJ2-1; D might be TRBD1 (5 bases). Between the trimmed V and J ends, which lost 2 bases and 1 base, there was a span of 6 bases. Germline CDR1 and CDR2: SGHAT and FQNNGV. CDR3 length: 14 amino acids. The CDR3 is CASSLQGSYNEQFF. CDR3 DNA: TGTGCCAGCAGCTTACAGGGTTCCTACAATGAGCAGTTCTTC.

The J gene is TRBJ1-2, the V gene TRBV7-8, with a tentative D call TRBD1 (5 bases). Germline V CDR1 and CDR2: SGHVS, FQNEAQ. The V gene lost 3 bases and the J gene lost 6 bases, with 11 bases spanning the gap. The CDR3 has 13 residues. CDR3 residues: CASSFGGTDGYTF. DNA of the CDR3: TGTGCCAGCAGCTTTGGAGGGACGGATGGCTACACCTTC.

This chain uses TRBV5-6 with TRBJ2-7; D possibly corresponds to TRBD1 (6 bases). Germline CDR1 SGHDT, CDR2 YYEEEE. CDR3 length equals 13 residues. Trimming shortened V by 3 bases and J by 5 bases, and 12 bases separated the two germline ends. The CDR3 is CASSSTGYNEQYF. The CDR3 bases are TGTGCCAGCAGCTCAACAGGGTACAACGAGCAGTACTTC.

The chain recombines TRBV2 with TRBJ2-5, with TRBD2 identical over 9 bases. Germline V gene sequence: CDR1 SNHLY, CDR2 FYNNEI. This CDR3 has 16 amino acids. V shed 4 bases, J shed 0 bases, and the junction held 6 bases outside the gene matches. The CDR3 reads CASSASSGGHQETQYF. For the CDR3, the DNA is TGTGCCAGCAGTGCGAGTAGCGGGGGACACCAAGAGACCCAGTACTTC.

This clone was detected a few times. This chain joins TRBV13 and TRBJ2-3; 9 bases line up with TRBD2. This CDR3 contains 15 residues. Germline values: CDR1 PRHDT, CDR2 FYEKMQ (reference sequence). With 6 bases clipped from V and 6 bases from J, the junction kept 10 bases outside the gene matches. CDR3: CASSLASGAMDTQYF. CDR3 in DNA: TGTGCCAGCAGTCTGGCTAGCGGGGCGATGGATACGCAGTATTTT.

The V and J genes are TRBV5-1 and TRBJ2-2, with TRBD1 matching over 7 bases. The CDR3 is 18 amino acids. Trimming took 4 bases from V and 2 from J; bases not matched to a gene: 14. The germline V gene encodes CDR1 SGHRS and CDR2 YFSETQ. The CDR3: CASSLRGSGGKNTGELFF. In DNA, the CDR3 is TGCGCCAGCAGCCTTAGAGGGTCAGGGGGAAAAAACACCGGGGAGCTGTTTTTT.

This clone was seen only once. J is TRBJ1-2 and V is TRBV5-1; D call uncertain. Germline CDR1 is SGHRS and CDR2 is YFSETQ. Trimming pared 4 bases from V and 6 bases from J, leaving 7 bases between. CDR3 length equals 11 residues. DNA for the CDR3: TGCGCCAGCAGCGGTACAAATGGCTACACCTTC. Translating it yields CASSGTNGYTF.

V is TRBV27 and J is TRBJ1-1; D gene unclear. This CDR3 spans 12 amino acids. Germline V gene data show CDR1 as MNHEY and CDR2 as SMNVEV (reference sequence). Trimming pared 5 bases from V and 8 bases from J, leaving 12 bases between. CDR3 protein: CASSPRLGEAFF. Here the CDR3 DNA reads TGTGCCAGCAGTCCTCGATTGGGCGAAGCTTTCTTT.

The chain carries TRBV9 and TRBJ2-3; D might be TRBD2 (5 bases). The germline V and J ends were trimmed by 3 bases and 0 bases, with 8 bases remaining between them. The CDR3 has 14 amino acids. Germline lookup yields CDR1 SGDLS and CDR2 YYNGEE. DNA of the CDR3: TGTGCCAGCAGCGACTCGGGGAGCACAGATACGCAGTATTTT. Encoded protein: CASSDSGSTDTQYF.

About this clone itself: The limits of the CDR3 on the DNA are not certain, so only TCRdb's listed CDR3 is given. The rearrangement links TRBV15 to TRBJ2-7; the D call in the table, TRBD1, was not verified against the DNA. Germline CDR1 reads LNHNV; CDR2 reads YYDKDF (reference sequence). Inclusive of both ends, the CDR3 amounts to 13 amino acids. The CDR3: CATSFGQGYEQYV.

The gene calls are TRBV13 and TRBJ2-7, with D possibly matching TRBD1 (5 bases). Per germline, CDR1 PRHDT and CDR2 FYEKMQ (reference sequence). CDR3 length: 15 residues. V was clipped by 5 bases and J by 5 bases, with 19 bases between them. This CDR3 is CASSVSGRVVNEQYF. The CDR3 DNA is TGTGCCAGCAGCGTATCCGGCAGGGTGGTCAACGAGCAGTACTTC.

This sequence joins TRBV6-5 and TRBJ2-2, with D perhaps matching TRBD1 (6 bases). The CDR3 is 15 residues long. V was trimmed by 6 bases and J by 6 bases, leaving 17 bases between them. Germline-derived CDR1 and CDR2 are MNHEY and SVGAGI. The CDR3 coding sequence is TGTGCCAGCAGGTCTATTACCCAGGGGTCCGGGGAGCTGTTTTTT. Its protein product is CASRSITQGSGELFF.

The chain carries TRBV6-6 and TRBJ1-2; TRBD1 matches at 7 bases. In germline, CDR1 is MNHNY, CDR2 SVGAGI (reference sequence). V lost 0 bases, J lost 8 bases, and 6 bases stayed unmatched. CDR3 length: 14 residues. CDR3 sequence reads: CASSYSEGAWGYTF. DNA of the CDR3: TGTGCCAGCAGTTACTCGGAGGGGGCATGGGGCTACACCTTC.

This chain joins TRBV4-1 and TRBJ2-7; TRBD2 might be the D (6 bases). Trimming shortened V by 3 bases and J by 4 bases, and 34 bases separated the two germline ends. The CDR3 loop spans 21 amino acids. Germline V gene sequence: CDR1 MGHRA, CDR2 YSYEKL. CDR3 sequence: CASSHQPVADRDSPWGYEQYV. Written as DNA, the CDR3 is TGCGCCAGCAGCCACCAACCAGTTGCGGACCGGGACTCTCCTTGGGGTTACGAGCAGTACGTC.

Here the CDR3 DNA reads TGTGCCAGCAGTCAGGGGGCATTGACTGAAGCTTTCTTT. The encoded protein is CASSQGALTEAFF. The chain recombines TRBV6-5 with TRBJ1-1; 8 positions agree with TRBD1. The V gene's germline CDR1 is MNHEY and CDR2 SVGAGI. This CDR3 contains 13 residues. Unmatched junction bases numbered 4, after V lost 5 bases and J lost 5 bases.

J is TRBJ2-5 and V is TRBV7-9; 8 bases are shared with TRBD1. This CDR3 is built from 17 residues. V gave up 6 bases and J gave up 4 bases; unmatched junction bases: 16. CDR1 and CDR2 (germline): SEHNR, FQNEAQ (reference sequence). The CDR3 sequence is CASSSPGTGLLLETQYF. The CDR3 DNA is TGTGCCAGCAGTTCGCCCGGGACAGGTTTATTGCTAGAGACCCAGTACTTC.

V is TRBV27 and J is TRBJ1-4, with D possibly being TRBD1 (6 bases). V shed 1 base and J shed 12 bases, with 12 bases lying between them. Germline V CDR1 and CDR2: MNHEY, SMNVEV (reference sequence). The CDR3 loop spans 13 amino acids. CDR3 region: CASSLWGGRELFF. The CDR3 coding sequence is TGTGCCAGCAGTTTATGGGGGGGGCGAGAACTGTTTTTT.

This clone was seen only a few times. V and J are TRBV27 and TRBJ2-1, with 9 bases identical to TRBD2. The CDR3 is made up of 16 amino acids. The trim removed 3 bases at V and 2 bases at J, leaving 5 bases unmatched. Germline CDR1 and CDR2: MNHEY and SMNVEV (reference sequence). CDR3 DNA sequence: TGTGCCAGCAGTTTGGCGGGACTAGCTACCTACAATGAGCAGTTCTTC. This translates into CASSLAGLATYNEQFF.

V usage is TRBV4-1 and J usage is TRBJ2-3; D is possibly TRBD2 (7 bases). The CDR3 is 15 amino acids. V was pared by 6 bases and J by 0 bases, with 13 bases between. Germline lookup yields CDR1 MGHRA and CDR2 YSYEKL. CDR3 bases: TGCGCCAGCAGAGGGGGGGAGGGAAGCACAGATACGCAGTATTTT. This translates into CASRGGEGSTDTQYF.

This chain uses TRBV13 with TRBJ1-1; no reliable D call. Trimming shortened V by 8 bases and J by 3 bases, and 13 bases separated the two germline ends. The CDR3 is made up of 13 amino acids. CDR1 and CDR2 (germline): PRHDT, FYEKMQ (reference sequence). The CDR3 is CASRWTGDTEAFF. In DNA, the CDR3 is TGTGCCAGCCGTTGGACGGGAGACACTGAAGCTTTCTTT.